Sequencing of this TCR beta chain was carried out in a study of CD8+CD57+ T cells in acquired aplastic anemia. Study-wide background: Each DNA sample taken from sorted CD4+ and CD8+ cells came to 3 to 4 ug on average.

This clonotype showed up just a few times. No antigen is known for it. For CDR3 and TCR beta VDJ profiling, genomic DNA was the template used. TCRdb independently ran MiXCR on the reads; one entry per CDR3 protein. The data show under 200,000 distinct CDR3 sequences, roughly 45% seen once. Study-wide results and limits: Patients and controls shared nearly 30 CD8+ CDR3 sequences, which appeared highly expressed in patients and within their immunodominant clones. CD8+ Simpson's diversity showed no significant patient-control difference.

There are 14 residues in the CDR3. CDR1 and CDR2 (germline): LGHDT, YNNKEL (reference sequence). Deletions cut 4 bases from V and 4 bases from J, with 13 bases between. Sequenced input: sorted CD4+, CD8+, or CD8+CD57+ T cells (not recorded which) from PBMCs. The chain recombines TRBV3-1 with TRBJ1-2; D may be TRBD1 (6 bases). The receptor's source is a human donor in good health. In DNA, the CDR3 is TGTGCCAGCAGCCCCGGGACATTCTCCTATGGCTACACCTTC. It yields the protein CASSPGTFSYGYTF.